This entry describes one T cell receptor (beta chain). This specimen belongs to a study of blood T cell repertoires in COVID-19. Overall study context: Sources were T cells, B-cell-depleted T cells, or PBMCs; the material itself was cDNA or gDNA.

Participants were aged roughly 18 to 89 years from about two dozen US areas. Participants were placed into cohorts based on the clinical history they reported. Recovery meant two consecutive negative NP/OP PCR tests, professional clearance, or resolved symptoms. Trimming at V came to 6 bases and at J to 0 bases, leaving 10 bases not matched to a gene. CDR3 length equals 16 residues. Germline lookup yields CDR1 MNHEY and CDR2 SMNVEV (reference sequence). The method was immunoSEQ multiplex PCR; TCRdb's version includes in-frame clones alone and lacks a portion of them. The sample gives some 500,000 clones, roughly 90% of which show up once; 1.5% to 2% is in the top ten.

Material: PBMCs or T cells enriched from blood (not recorded which). This receptor was identified in a woman aged 40 to 49 who had recovered from COVID-19. The chain has TRBV27 and TRBJ1-1; 7 bases map to TRBD1. The chain's CDR3 is CASRLTGEVMNTEAFF. The CDR3 DNA reads as TGTGCCAGCAGGCTCACAGGGGAGGTGATGAACACTGAAGCTTTCTTT.